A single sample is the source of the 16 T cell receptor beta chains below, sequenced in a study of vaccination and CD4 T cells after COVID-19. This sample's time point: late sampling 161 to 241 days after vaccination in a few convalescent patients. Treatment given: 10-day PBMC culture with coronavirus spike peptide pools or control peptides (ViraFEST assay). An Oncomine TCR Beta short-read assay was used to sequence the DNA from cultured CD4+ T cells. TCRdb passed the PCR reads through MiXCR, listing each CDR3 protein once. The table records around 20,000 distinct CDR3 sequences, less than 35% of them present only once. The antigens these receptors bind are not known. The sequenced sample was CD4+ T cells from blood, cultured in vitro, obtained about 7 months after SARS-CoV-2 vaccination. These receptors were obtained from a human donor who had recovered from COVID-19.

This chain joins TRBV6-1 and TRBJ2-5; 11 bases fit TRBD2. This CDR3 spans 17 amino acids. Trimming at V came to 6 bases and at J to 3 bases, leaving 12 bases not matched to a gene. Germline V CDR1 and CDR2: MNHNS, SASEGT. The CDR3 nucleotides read TGTGCCAGCAGCCCCAGGGGTAAGGGACTAGCGGAAGAGACCCAGTACTTC. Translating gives CASSPRGKGLAEETQYF.

The DNA for the CDR3 is TGTGCCAGCAGATCCGGGGGGTCTGGAGATACGCAGTATTTT. This codes for CASRSGGSGDTQYF. V gene TRBV27 combines with J gene TRBJ2-3; the match to TRBD2 covers 7 bases. V shed 6 bases, J shed 5 bases, and the junction held 8 bases outside the gene matches. The length of the CDR3 is 14 residues. The germline V gene encodes CDR1 MNHEY and CDR2 SMNVEV (reference sequence).

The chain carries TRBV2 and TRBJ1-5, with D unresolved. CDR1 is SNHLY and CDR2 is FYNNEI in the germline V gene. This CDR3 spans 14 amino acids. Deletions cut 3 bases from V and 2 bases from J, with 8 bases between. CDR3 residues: CASSDLGGNQPQHF. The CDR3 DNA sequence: TGTGCCAGCAGTGATTTGGGTGGCAATCAGCCCCAGCATTTT.

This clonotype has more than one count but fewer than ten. DNA for the CDR3: TGTGCCAGCAGTTCAAATAGTGATACTAGCGCGTCCTACAATGAGCAGTTCTTC. This encodes CASSSNSDTSASYNEQFF. The V gene is TRBV27, the J gene TRBJ2-1, with TRBD2 identical over 7 bases. This CDR3 region has 18 residues. The trim removed 4 bases at V and 1 base at J, leaving 13 bases unmatched. The germline V gene encodes CDR1 MNHEY and CDR2 SMNVEV (reference sequence).

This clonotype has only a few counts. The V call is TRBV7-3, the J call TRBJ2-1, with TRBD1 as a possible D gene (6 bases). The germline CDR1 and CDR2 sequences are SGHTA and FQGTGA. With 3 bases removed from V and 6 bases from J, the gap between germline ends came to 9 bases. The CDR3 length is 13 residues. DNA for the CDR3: TGTGCCAGCAGCTTCCAGGGGACCAATGAGCAGTTCTTC. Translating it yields CASSFQGTNEQFF.

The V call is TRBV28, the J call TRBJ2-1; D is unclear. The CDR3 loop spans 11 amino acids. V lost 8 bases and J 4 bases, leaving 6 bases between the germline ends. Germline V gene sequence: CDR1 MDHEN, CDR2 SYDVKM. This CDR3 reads CASLFYNEQFF. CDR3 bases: TGTGCCAGCCTATTTTACAATGAGCAGTTCTTC.

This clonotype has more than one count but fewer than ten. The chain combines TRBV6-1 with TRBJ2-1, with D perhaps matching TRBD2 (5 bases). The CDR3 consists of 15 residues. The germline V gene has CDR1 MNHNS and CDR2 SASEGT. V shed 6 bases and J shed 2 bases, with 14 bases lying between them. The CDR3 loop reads CASSPGVATYNEQFF. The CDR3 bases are TGTGCCAGCAGCCCCGGGGTAGCGACCTACAATGAGCAGTTCTTC.

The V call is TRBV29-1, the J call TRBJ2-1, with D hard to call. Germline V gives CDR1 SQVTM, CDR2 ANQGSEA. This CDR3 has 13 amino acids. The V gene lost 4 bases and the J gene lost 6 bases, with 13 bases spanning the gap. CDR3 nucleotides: TGCAGCGTTGTCGGTCATTCCGGCAATGAGCAGTTCTTC. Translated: CSVVGHSGNEQFF.

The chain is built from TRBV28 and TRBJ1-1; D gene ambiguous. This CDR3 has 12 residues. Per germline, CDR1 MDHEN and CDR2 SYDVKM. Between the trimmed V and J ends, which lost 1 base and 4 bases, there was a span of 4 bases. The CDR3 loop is CASSLSLTEAFF. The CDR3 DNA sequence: TGTGCCAGCAGTTTATCCCTCACTGAAGCTTTCTTT.

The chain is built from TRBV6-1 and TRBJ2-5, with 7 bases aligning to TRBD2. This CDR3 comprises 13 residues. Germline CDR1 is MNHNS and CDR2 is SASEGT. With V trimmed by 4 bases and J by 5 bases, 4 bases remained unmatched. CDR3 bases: TGTGCCAGCAGTGCTCGGACTAGTGAGACCCAGTACTTC. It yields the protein CASSARTSETQYF.

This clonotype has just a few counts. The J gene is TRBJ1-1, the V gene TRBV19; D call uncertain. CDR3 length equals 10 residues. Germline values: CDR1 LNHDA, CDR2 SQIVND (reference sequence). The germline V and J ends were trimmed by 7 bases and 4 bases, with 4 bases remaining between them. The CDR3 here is CASMGTEAFF. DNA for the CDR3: TGTGCCAGTATGGGCACTGAAGCTTTCTTT.

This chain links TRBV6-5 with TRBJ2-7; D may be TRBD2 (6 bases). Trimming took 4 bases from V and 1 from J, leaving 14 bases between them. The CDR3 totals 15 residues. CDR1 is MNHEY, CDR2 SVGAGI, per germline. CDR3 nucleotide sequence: TGTGCCAGCAGTTTGTATCGGGCGGGATCCTACGAGCAGTACTTC. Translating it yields CASSLYRAGSYEQYF.

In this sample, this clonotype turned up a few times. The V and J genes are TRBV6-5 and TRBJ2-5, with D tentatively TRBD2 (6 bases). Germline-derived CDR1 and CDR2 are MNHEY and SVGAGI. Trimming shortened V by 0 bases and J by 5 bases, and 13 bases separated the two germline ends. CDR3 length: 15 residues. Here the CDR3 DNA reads TGTGCCAGCAGTTACTCGATCACTAGCAGGGAGACCCAGTACTTC. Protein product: CASSYSITSRETQYF.

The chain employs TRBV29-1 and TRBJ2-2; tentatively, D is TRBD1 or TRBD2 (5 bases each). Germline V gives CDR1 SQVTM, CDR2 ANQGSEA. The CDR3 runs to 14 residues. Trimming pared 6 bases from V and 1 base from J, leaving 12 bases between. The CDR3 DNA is TGCAGCGTACCGGGACCCTTGAACACCGGGGAGCTGTTTTTT. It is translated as CSVPGPLNTGELFF.

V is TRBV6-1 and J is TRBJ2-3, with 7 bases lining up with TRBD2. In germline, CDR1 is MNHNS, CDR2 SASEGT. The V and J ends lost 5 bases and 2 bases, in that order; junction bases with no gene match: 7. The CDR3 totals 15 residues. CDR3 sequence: CASSTGTINTDTQYF. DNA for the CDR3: TGTGCCAGCAGTACCGGGACTATAAACACAGATACGCAGTATTTT.

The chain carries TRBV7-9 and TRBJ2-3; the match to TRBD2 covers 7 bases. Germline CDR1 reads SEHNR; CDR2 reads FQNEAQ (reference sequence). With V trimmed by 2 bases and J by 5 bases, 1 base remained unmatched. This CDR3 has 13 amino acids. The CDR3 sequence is CASSLLAGDTQYF. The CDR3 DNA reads TGTGCCAGCAGCTTATTAGCGGGAGATACGCAGTATTTT. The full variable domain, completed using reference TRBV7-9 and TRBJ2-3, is DTGVSQNPRHKITKRGQNVTFRCDPISEHNRLYWYRQTLGQGPEFLTYFQNEAQLEKSRLLSDRFSAERPKGSFSTLEIQRTEQGDSAMYLCASSLLAGDTQYFGPGTRLTVL.